This is a list of T cell receptor beta chains from one sample in a study of molecular identifiers for immune sequencing clone quantification. TCRdb recomputed calls from the PCR reads with MiXCR, one row per CDR3 protein. Among around 89,000 distinct CDR3 sequences listed, under 20% were seen once. The source material was naive CD8+ T cells from blood, with Jurkat cell RNA spiked in. All receptors come from a human donor in good health. Some libraries in this study had Jurkat cell RNA spiked in. Both conserved end residues are part of each CDR3. A D gene is named only where the DNA matches it firmly. Size tells how often a clone was seen (once, few, many) or the class of an expanded clone, and some rows leave it out.

D	V	length	size	J	CDR3	DNA
TRBD1	TRBV11-2	13	NA	TRBJ2-7	CASNLGTDYEQYF	TGTGCCAGCAACTTAGGGACAGACTACGAGCAGTACTTC
NA	TRBV2	13	NA	TRBJ2-7	CASSDSRDYEQYF	TGTGCCAGCAGTGACTCGCGAGACTACGAGCAGTACTTC
TRBD2	TRBV5-4	15	many	TRBJ2-7	CASSLGKGLAYEQYF	TGTGCCAGCAGCTTGGGGAAGGGACTAGCCTACGAGCAGTACTTC
TRBD1	TRBV4-3	13	many	TRBJ1-5	CASSQTGFQPQHF	TGCGCCAGCAGCCAGACAGGGTTTCAGCCCCAGCATTTT
NA	TRBV7-2	12	many	TRBJ2-1	CASSPGTAEQFF	TGTGCCAGCAGCCCCGGGACTGCCGAGCAGTTCTTC
TRBD1	TRBV6-5	15	many	TRBJ2-3	CASSLTGGYSDTQYF	TGTGCCAGCAGTCTGACAGGGGGCTATTCAGATACGCAGTATTTT
NA	TRBV7-2	16	NA	TRBJ2-3	CASRINGRVYTDAQYF	TGTGCCAGCAGGATCAACGGCAGGGTCTACACAGATGCGCAGTATTTT
NA	TRBV19	12	few	TRBJ2-2	CASKSSHGELFF	TGTGCCAGTAAATCTAGCCACGGGGAGCTGTTTTTT
TRBD2	TRBV4-2	18	many	TRBJ2-3	CASSSRHLPGGPTDTQYF	TGTGCCAGCAGCTCTCGACACCTACCGGGAGGGCCCACAGATACGCAGTATTTT
NA	TRBV19	13	many	TRBJ1-2	CASLNFGDYGYTF	TGTGCCAGTCTGAATTTCGGCGATTATGGCTACACCTTC
TRBD1	TRBV28	14	many	TRBJ2-2	CASSLQGASGELFF	TGTGCCAGCAGTTTGCAGGGGGCTAGCGGGGAGCTGTTTTTT
NA	TRBV29-1	13	many	TRBJ2-7	CSVEDEVTYEQYF	TGCAGCGTTGAAGATGAGGTTACCTACGAGCAGTACTTC
NA	TRBV9	14	many	TRBJ1-4	CASSVAGGDEKLFF	TGTGCCAGCAGCGTAGCAGGAGGGGACGAAAAACTGTTTTTT
NA	TRBV6-5	15	many	TRBJ2-2	CASSGGVTWTGELFF	TGTGCCAGCAGCGGCGGTGTCACTTGGACCGGGGAGCTGTTTTTT
TRBD2	TRBV7-3	15	many	TRBJ2-3	CASSSLVGGADTQYF	TGTGCCAGCAGCTCCCTGGTGGGGGGGGCAGATACGCAGTATTTT
NA	TRBV7-2	15	many	TRBJ2-3	CASSLAYRGTDTQYF	TGTGCCAGCAGCTTAGCCTACAGAGGCACAGATACGCAGTATTTT
TRBD2	TRBV20-1	14	many	TRBJ2-7	CSARVRASGYEQYF	TGCAGTGCTAGAGTTCGGGCTAGCGGTTACGAGCAGTACTTC
NA	TRBV9	14	many	TRBJ2-5	CASSEGDSQETQYF	TGTGCCAGCAGCGAGGGGGACTCCCAAGAGACCCAGTACTTC
NA	TRBV24-1	12	NA	TRBJ2-1	CATSEDGYEQFF	TGTGCCACCAGTGAAGACGGGTATGAGCAGTTCTTC
TRBD1	TRBV2	12	NA	TRBJ2-1	CASRGEGAEQFF	TGTGCCAGCAGGGGAGAGGGGGCTGAGCAGTTCTTC
NA	TRBV7-9	15	NA	TRBJ1-1	CASSPRDKWNTEAFF	TGTGCCAGCAGCCCCCGGGACAAATGGAACACTGAAGCTTTCTTT
TRBD2	TRBV5-6	13	many	TRBJ2-7	CASSRSSGYEQYF	TGTGCCAGCAGCCGGTCTAGCGGCTACGAGCAGTACTTC
TRBD2	TRBV10-3	16	many	TRBJ2-5	CAISEEGLAAQETQYF	TGTGCCATCAGTGAGGAAGGGCTAGCGGCTCAAGAGACCCAGTACTTC
NA	TRBV27	13	many	TRBJ2-5	CASRGFEKETQYF	TGTGCCAGCCGCGGGTTTGAAAAAGAGACCCAGTACTTC
NA	TRBV6-6	16	many	TRBJ2-5	CASSRTRQAYQETQYF	TGTGCCAGCAGCCGCACCCGACAGGCGTACCAAGAGACCCAGTACTTC
TRBD2	TRBV7-9	12	many	TRBJ2-3	CASNPPGLAQYF	TGTGCCAGCAACCCTCCGGGACTAGCGCAGTATTTT
TRBD1	TRBV6-2/TRBV6-3	16	many	TRBJ2-1	CASSSPLTDRVYEQFF	TGTGCCAGCAGTTCCCCACTCACGGACAGGGTCTATGAGCAGTTCTTC
NA	TRBV7-2	13	NA	TRBJ2-7	CASSLRGIYEQYF	TGTGCCAGCAGCCTCCGGGGGATATACGAGCAGTACTTC
NA	TRBV30	13	many	TRBJ1-5	CAWSVDFKQPQHF	TGTGCCTGGAGTGTAGACTTTAAACAGCCCCAGCATTTT
TRBD2	TRBV7-9	21	many	TRBJ2-2	CASSLPTQTSGRALNTGELFF	TGTGCCAGCAGCTTACCCACTCAAACTAGCGGGAGGGCCCTGAACACCGGGGAGCTGTTTTTT
NA	TRBV20-1	13	many	TRBJ2-7	CSARVRRGYEQYF	TGCAGTGCTAGAGTACGGAGAGGCTACGAGCAGTACTTC
TRBD2	TRBV20-1	18	many	TRBJ2-1	CSARLAPGLAGPYNEQFF	TGCAGTGCTAGACTCGCACCCGGACTAGCGGGTCCTTACAATGAGCAGTTCTTC
TRBD1	TRBV28	15	many	TRBJ1-2	CASSYPGQGNYGYTF	TGTGCCAGCAGTTATCCGGGACAGGGTAACTATGGCTACACCTTC
NA	TRBV7-9	16	many	TRBJ2-3	CASSFFPGPNTDTQYF	TGTGCCAGCAGCTTTTTTCCGGGACCGAACACAGATACGCAGTATTTT
NA	TRBV20-1	13	many	TRBJ1-1	CSARARTVNEAFF	TGCAGTGCTAGAGCCCGGACAGTGAATGAAGCTTTCTTT
NA	TRBV27	12	many	TRBJ2-7	CASSLRGHEQYF	TGTGCCAGCAGTTTAAGGGGCCACGAGCAGTACTTC
TRBD2	TRBV20-1	16	many	TRBJ2-1	CSANLAGEGRRHEQFF	TGCAGTGCTAACCTCGCCGGGGAGGGCCGCCGGCATGAGCAGTTCTTC
TRBD1	TRBV2	15	many	TRBJ2-7	CASSKGTGITYEQYF	TGTGCCAGCAGCAAGGGGACAGGGATAACCTACGAGCAGTACTTC
NA	TRBV5-6	14	many	TRBJ2-7	CASSLGESPYEQYF	TGTGCCAGCAGCTTGGGGGAGAGCCCCTACGAGCAGTACTTC
NA	TRBV29-1	11	few	TRBJ2-1	CSVGVFNEQFF	TGCAGCGTTGGGGTTTTCAATGAGCAGTTCTTC
NA	TRBV6-5	15	many	TRBJ1-4	CASSGGDSDVWKLFF	TGTGCCAGCAGCGGAGGAGACAGCGACGTTTGGAAACTGTTTTTT
NA	TRBV28	14	many	TRBJ2-3	CASSTRTGTDTQYF	TGTGCCAGCAGTACAAGGACAGGCACAGATACGCAGTATTTT
NA	TRBV24-1	15	few	TRBJ1-1	CATSPTGQHSTEAFF	TGTGCCACCAGTCCAACAGGGCAGCATAGCACTGAAGCTTTCTTT
TRBD1	TRBV18	15	many	TRBJ1-1	CASQSMLQGAAEAFF	TGTGCCAGCCAATCCATGCTACAGGGGGCGGCTGAAGCTTTCTTT
TRBD1	TRBV7-9	16	many	TRBJ2-7	CASSFPTRQGAYEQYF	TGTGCCAGCAGCTTCCCAACTCGTCAGGGGGCATACGAGCAGTACTTC
NA	TRBV6-1	14	many	TRBJ1-2	CASSEARWLEGYTF	TGTGCCAGCAGTGAAGCCCGGTGGCTGGAGGGCTACACCTTC
TRBD2	TRBV7-8	15	NA	TRBJ2-3	CASSLGRGVTDTQYF	TGTGCCAGCAGCTTAGGGCGGGGGGTCACAGATACGCAGTATTTT
NA	TRBV30	16	many	TRBJ2-6	CAWSLGGSAGANVLTF	TGTGCCTGGAGTTTGGGGGGTAGCGCTGGGGCCAACGTCCTGACTTTC
TRBD2	TRBV27	14	many	TRBJ2-7	CASSPGTSIYEQYF	TGTGCCAGCAGTCCCGGGACTAGTATTTACGAGCAGTACTTC
NA	TRBV19	14	NA	TRBJ1-1	CASSILVSAGEAFF	TGTGCCAGTAGTATCTTGGTCTCGGCTGGTGAAGCTTTCTTT
TRBD1	TRBV11-2	17	many	TRBJ2-1	CASSSPPGQGAYNEQFF	TGTGCCAGCAGCTCACCCCCCGGACAGGGGGCCTACAATGAGCAGTTCTTC
NA	TRBV4-3	14	many	TRBJ1-6	CASSPTLGNSPLHF	TGCGCCAGCAGCCCCACATTGGGGAATTCACCCCTCCACTTT
NA	TRBV4-1	14	many	TRBJ1-6	CASSQGALNSPLHF	TGCGCCAGCAGCCAGGGAGCCTTGAACTCACCCCTCCACTTT
NA	TRBV6-2/TRBV6-3	12	many	TRBJ2-1	CASSFVFQEQFF	TGTGCCAGCAGTTTCGTATTCCAGGAGCAGTTCTTC